Listed below are T cell receptor beta chains from one sample, sequenced in a study of shared clonotypes between healthy human individuals. Generated by immunoSEQ multiplex PCR, the TCRdb table keeps only in-frame clones and is missing some. Among approximately 320,000 clones listed, roughly 91% were seen once. Sequencing was done on a sample of memory CD8+ T cells sorted from blood. The receptors were gathered from a young man in good health. Each CDR3 is given with its conserved first and last residue. A D gene is named only where the DNA matches it firmly. Rows give clone size only sometimes, using once, few, many, or a class for an expanded clone.

d_gene	abundance	j_gene	v_gene	CDR3aa	CDR3nt
TRBD1	many	TRBJ2-7	TRBV15	CATSRRDRATYEQYF	TGTGCCACCAGCAGACGGGACAGGGCCACCTACGAGCAGTACTTC
TRBD2	.	TRBJ2-1	TRBV19	CASSLVAGGQEQFF	TGTGCCAGTAGTTTGGTAGCGGGGGGACAGGAGCAGTTCTTC
TRBD1	.	TRBJ1-2	TRBV4-1	CASSQVFGTGSNYGYTF	TGCGCCAGCAGCCAAGTTTTTGGGACAGGGTCTAACTATGGCTACACCTTC
TRBD1	few	TRBJ1-6	TRBV30	CAWRKPGQGYNSPLHF	TGTGCCTGGAGGAAACCGGGACAGGGCTATAATTCACCCCTCCACTTT
TRBD1	.	TRBJ1-1	TRBV2	CASRGTGGTEAFF	TGTGCCAGCAGAGGCACAGGGGGCACTGAAGCTTTCTTT
.	.	TRBJ2-7	TRBV27	CASSFGGASYEQYF	TGTGCCAGCAGTTTCGGCGGGGCTTCCTACGAGCAGTACTTC
.	.	TRBJ2-7	TRBV28	CASSPGTLTTYEQYF	TGTGCCAGCAGTCCCGGGACACTCACAACCTACGAGCAGTACTTC
.	.	TRBJ2-7	TRBV21-1	CASSKVGTGETYEQYF	TGTGCCAGCAGCAAAGTAGGGACAGGGGAGACCTACGAGCAGTACTTC
.	.	TRBJ2-4	TRBV19	CASSTQENIQYF	TGTGCCAGTAGTACCCAGGAAAACATTCAGTACTTC
.	.	TRBJ1-2	TRBV5-4	CASSLGPEWGYTF	TGTGCCAGCAGCTTGGGACCGGAGTGGGGCTACACCTTC
.	.	TRBJ1-4	TRBV29-1	CSVSQEGSNEKLFF	TGCAGCGTTTCTCAGGAAGGATCTAATGAAAAACTGTTTTTT
.	many	TRBJ2-7	TRBV9	CASSALYEQYF	TGTGCCAGCAGCGCCCTCTACGAGCAGTACTTC
TRBD2	.	TRBJ2-1	TRBV10-2	CASYGGTSCSYNEQFF	TGCGCCAGCTATGGCGGGACTAGCTGCTCCTACAATGAGCAGTTCTTC
TRBD1	.	TRBJ2-7	TRBV30	CAWSIGTGRVGQYF	TGTGCCTGGAGTATCGGGACAGGGAGAGTTGGGCAGTACTTC
.	.	TRBJ2-5	TRBV11-3	CASSLRVALETQYF	TGTGCCAGCAGCTTAAGGGTAGCTTTGGAGACCCAGTACTTC
.	.	TRBJ1-1	TRBV27	CASSLSPNTEAFF	TGTGCCAGCAGTTTATCCCCGAACACTGAAGCTTTCTTT
.	.	TRBJ2-7	TRBV30	CAWSVSVQVPSYEQYF	TGTGCCTGGAGTGTTTCGGTGCAGGTCCCCTCCTACGAGCAGTACTTC
.	once	TRBJ1-2	TRBV18	CASSPDWISNYGYTF	TGTGCCAGCTCACCAGACTGGATCTCTAACTATGGCTACACCTTC
.	.	TRBJ2-7	TRBV19	CASMGLGPSGYEQYF	TGTGCCAGTATGGGGTTGGGGCCTAGTGGATACGAGCAGTACTTC
.	.	TRBJ2-7	TRBV6-5	CASVGVYEQYF	TGTGCCAGCGTTGGGGTTTACGAGCAGTACTTC
.	.	TRBJ2-7	TRBV5-6	CASSSPWAQGSEQYF	TGTGCCAGCAGCTCGCCTTGGGCGCAGGGCAGCGAGCAGTACTTC
.	.	TRBJ2-1	TRBV28	CASSFYTEQFF	TGTGCCAGCAGTTTTTATACTGAGCAGTTCTTC
.	.	TRBJ1-2	TRBV28	CASSTTLTGGLFGYTF	TGTGCCAGCAGTACCACCCTCACCGGGGGCCTTTTCGGCTACACCTTC
.	.	TRBJ1-1	TRBV7-9	CASSHTVANTEAFF	TGTGCCAGCAGCCACACAGTCGCGAACACTGAAGCTTTCTTT
TRBD1	.	TRBJ1-5	TRBV4-3	CASSQFRRDRAHQPQHF	TGCGCCAGCAGCCAATTTCGCCGGGACAGGGCGCATCAGCCCCAGCATTTT
TRBD2	.	TRBJ2-7	TRBV6-5	CASSYSTSGEQYF	TGTGCCAGCAGTTACTCAACTAGCGGCGAGCAGTACTTC
TRBD2	once	TRBJ2-3	TRBV30	CAWSVLRLAGFSTDTQYF	TGTGCCTGGAGTGTCCTCAGACTAGCGGGGTTTAGCACAGATACGCAGTATTTT
.	.	TRBJ2-5	TRBV7-9	CASSPLETQYF	TGTGCCAGCAGCCCTCTGGAGACCCAGTACTTC
.	.	TRBJ2-5	TRBV25-1	CASKQGPQETQYF	TGTGCCAGCAAACAGGGACCTCAAGAGACCCAGTACTTC
.	few	TRBJ2-5	TRBV11-2	CASSLDHRVQETQYF	TGTGCCAGCAGCTTAGATCATCGGGTCCAAGAGACCCAGTACTTC
.	.	TRBJ2-7	TRBV5-1	CASSLGRNYEQYF	TGCGCCAGCAGCTTGGGACGGAATTACGAGCAGTACTTC
.	.	TRBJ2-7	TRBV4-3	CASSQVLSTYEQYF	TGCGCCAGCAGCCAGGTACTAAGTACCTACGAGCAGTACTTC
TRBD1	.	TRBJ2-7	TRBV13	CASSSGGAYEQYF	TGTGCCAGCAGCTCAGGGGGCGCCTACGAGCAGTACTTC
TRBD1	once	TRBJ1-4	TRBV11-2	CASSTPTGGHEKLFF	TGTGCCAGCAGCACCCCGACAGGGGGTCATGAAAAACTGTTTTTT
.	.	TRBJ1-1	TRBV27	CASSFEGYVTEAFF	TGTGCCAGCAGTTTTGAGGGATACGTGACTGAAGCTTTCTTT
.	many	TRBJ1-1	TRBV5-1	CASSRMGTEAFF	TGCGCCAGCAGCCGGATGGGGACTGAAGCTTTCTTT
.	.	TRBJ2-7	TRBV6-5	CASRGGQNHYEQYF	TGTGCCAGCAGGGGGGGACAGAACCACTACGAGCAGTACTTC
.	.	TRBJ2-7	TRBV5-6	CASSPGPLADTDEQYF	TGTGCCAGCAGCCCCGGGCCTCTAGCCGACACTGACGAGCAGTACTTC
.	.	TRBJ2-5	TRBV7-9	CASSQQGPRETQYF	TGTGCCAGCAGCCAACAGGGACCCCGGGAGACCCAGTACTTC
TRBD1	few	TRBJ1-5	TRBV28	CASTLPGQDVYSNQPQHF	TGTGCCAGCACTCTCCCGGGACAGGACGTATATAGCAATCAGCCCCAGCATTTT
TRBD1	.	TRBJ2-7	TRBV27	CASSLSRTGYFYEQYF	TGTGCCAGCAGTTTATCCCGGACAGGGTATTTTTACGAGCAGTACTTC
TRBD1	.	TRBJ2-3	TRBV28	CASSTGTGVHGATDTQYF	TGTGCCAGCAGTACCGGGACAGGGGTGCATGGGGCCACAGATACGCAGTATTTT
TRBD2	.	TRBJ2-7	TRBV7-9	CASSTGLAGAYEQYF	TGTGCCAGCAGCACTGGACTAGCGGGAGCTTACGAGCAGTACTTC
.	.	TRBJ1-1	TRBV30	CAWVDPTEAFF	TGTGCTTGGGTAGATCCCACTGAAGCTTTCTTT
.	.	TRBJ2-1	TRBV29-1	CSAIDKAYYNEQFF	TGCAGCGCTATAGACAAGGCCTACTACAATGAGCAGTTCTTC
.	.	TRBJ2-7	TRBV7-8	CASSLVGYLPDEQYF	TGTGCCAGCAGCTTAGTGGGCTACCTCCCGGACGAGCAGTACTTC